The clone carrying this T cell receptor (beta chain) has a single count. Antigen: not known. Library preparation for TCR beta used quantitative 5'-RACE with molecular barcodes. TCRdb ran MiXCR on the 5' RACE reads and lists one entry per CDR3 protein. This sample yields about 400,000 distinct CDR3 sequences, of which more than 20% are seen a single time; about 16% belongs to the top ten. The data were taken from a study of CD8 T cells in ankylosing spondylitis. CDR1 and CDR2 (germline): MDHEN, SYDVKM. Trimming removed 1 base from V and 7 bases from J; junction bases left unmatched: 5. The CDR3 loop spans 16 amino acids. Study-level points and caveats: Disease-linked clones, CD8+, were relatively rare in peripheral blood. Reports of some motif variants in reactive arthritis synovial fluid and blood predate this one. A TCR beta motif made of several highly homologous variants seemed typical of ankylosing spondylitis blood. Enrichment of disease-linked clones was reportedly significant in matched ankylosing spondylitis synovial fluid.

This TCR was sampled from a male donor with ankylosing spondylitis. The sequencing sample was made of blood, either unsorted or a sorted T cell fraction (not recorded which). The chain is built from TRBV28 and TRBJ2-1; 12 nucleotides align to TRBD1. The CDR3 loop is CASSLSGQGAGNEQFF. The CDR3 DNA is TGTGCCAGCAGTTTATCGGGACAGGGGGCAGGGAATGAGCAGTTCTTC. The full variable domain, completed using reference TRBV28 and TRBJ2-1, is DVKVTQSSRYLVKRTGEKVFLECVQDMDHENMFWYRQDPGLGLRLIYFSYDVKMKEKGDIPEGYSVSREKKERFSLILESASTNQTSMYLCASSLSGQGAGNEQFFGPGTRLTVL.